Below are 32 T cell receptor beta chains sequenced from a single sample in a study of cytomegalovirus exposure and HLA in healthy donors. The PCR ran on 60 Vbeta and 13 Jbeta primers. Data came from immunoSEQ multiplex PCR; TCRdb stores just in-frame clones and leaves some out. The data contain about 140,000 clones, over 60% of them seen just once; the ten biggest clones take up 1.5% to 2%. The specimen sequenced was PBMCs. The receptors come from a female donor in good health and CMV-seronegative.

This chain uses TRBV19 with TRBJ1-4; TRBD1 matches 8 bases. Germline V gene sequence: CDR1 LNHDA, CDR2 SQIVND (reference sequence). J gave up 7 bases and V 6 bases, and 10 bases lay outside the gene matches. This CDR3 is 15 amino acids long. This CDR3 is CASRPQGARSEKLFF. CDR3 nucleotide sequence: TGTGCCAGTAGGCCCCAGGGGGCTAGGAGTGAAAAACTGTTTTTT.

This chain uses TRBV7-2 with TRBJ1-5; no firm D call. The V and J ends lost 1 base and 4 bases respectively, with 5 bases between them. The CDR3 is 13 amino acids. Germline V lookup: CDR1 SGHTA, CDR2 FQGNSA. In nucleotides, the CDR3 is TGTGCCAGCAGCTTAGTACAGAATCAGCCCCAGCATTTT. It yields the protein CASSLVQNQPQHF. Drawing the rest from reference TRBV7-2 and TRBJ1-5, the complete variable domain is GAGVSQSPSNKVTEKGKDVELRCDPISGHTALYWYRQSLGQGLEFLIYFQGNSAPDKSGLPSDRFSAERTGGSVSTLTIQRTQQEDSAVYLCASSLVQNQPQHFGDGTRLSIL.

This sequence joins TRBV7-8 and TRBJ1-2, with D perhaps TRBD1 (5 bases). V was pared by 5 bases and J by 3 bases, with 16 bases between. Germline V lookup: CDR1 SGHVS, CDR2 FQNEAQ. The CDR3 is 15 amino acids. The CDR3 protein is CASSPGTYPYYGYTF. The CDR3 DNA reads TGTGCCAGCAGCCCCGGGACTTACCCGTACTATGGCTACACCTTC.

V usage is TRBV29-1 and J usage is TRBJ2-5, with a weak D call TRBD2 (5 bases). CDR1 and CDR2 (germline): SQVTM, ANQGSEA. Trimming took off 4 bases at V and 5 bases at J, with 14 bases between the two ends. The CDR3 has 13 amino acids. The CDR3: CSVVRLTGETQYF. CDR3 DNA sequence: TGCAGCGTTGTACGGCTTACGGGGGAGACCCAGTACTTC.

The genes are TRBV28 and TRBJ1-1; 7 nucleotides match TRBD1. CDR1 is MDHEN, CDR2 SYDVKM, per germline. The trim removed 6 bases at V and 7 bases at J, leaving 8 bases unmatched. The CDR3 length is 13 residues. The CDR3 here is CASSIFRDSEAFF. In DNA form, the CDR3 reads TGTGCCAGCAGCATATTCCGGGACAGTGAAGCTTTCTTT.

The count of this clone is one. The rearrangement uses TRBV7-2 and TRBJ1-2; perhaps TRBD1 as D (5 bases). CDR3 length equals 16 residues. V was cut by 0 bases and J by 8 bases, with 19 bases left in between. The V gene's germline CDR1 is SGHTA and CDR2 FQGNSA. The DNA of the CDR3 is TGTGCCAGCAGCTTAGCGCAGGGCAGCACGGCGGGGGGCTACACCTTC. Encoded protein: CASSLAQGSTAGGYTF.

The rearrangement uses TRBV30 and TRBJ2-7; TRBD2 matches 8 bases. The germline V gene encodes CDR1 GTSNPN and CDR2 SVGIG (reference sequence). J gave up 5 bases and V 0 bases, and 3 bases lay outside the gene matches. CDR3 length: 13 amino acids. CDR3 region: CAWSVRAGDEQYF. DNA of the CDR3: TGTGCCTGGAGTGTAAGAGCGGGGGACGAGCAGTACTTC.

This chain uses TRBV6-5 with TRBJ1-2, with 9 bases fitting TRBD1. In germline, CDR1 is MNHEY, CDR2 SVGAGI. With 8 bases clipped from V and 6 bases from J, the junction kept 4 bases outside the gene matches. The CDR3 totals 12 residues. CDR3 coding DNA: TGTGCCAGCGGGGACAGGGAGAATGGCTACACCTTC. Its protein is CASGDRENGYTF.

The chain links TRBV5-1 to TRBJ2-5; 12 nucleotides line up with TRBD1. The J call may be incorrect, as the DNA end agrees better with TRBJ2-7. Germline V lookup: CDR1 SGHRS, CDR2 YFSETQ. The length of the CDR3 is 14 residues. The CDR3 nucleotides read TGCGCCAGCAGCTTAGGGACAGGGGGCCACGAGCAGTACTTC. It specifies CASSLGTGGHEQYF.

CDR3 sequence reads: CASSLDREEETQYF. The CDR3 bases are TGCGCCAGCAGCTTGGACAGGGAAGAAGAGACCCAGTACTTC. The chain carries TRBV5-1 and TRBJ2-5, with D possibly matching TRBD1 (6 bases). Trimming pared 0 bases from V and 3 bases from J, leaving 9 bases between. CDR3 length: 14 residues. Germline values: CDR1 SGHRS, CDR2 YFSETQ.

This sequence joins TRBV19 and TRBJ1-1; TRBD1 matches at 11 bases. The V gene's germline CDR1 is LNHDA and CDR2 SQIVND (reference sequence). CDR3 length: 16 residues. V trimming: 3 bases; J trimming: 3 bases; junction bases outside the gene matches: 6. The CDR3 DNA is TGTGCCAGTAGTATGCTCCCGGGACAGGGGGACACTGAAGCTTTCTTT. It encodes CASSMLPGQGDTEAFF.

The chain joins TRBV29-1 to TRBJ1-5, with 10 bases matching TRBD1. V was clipped by 7 bases and J by 4 bases; unmatched bases: 4. This CDR3 has 13 residues. Germline loops: CDR1 SQVTM, CDR2 ANQGSEA. The CDR3 loop reads CSAGTGVNQPQHF. The CDR3 DNA reads as TGCAGCGCCGGGACAGGGGTTAATCAGCCCCAGCATTTT.

The CDR3 is CASSVEGQVSDTQYF. DNA of the CDR3: TGTGCCAGCAGCGTAGAGGGGCAGGTGTCAGATACGCAGTATTTT. The rearrangement joins TRBV9 to TRBJ2-3; D is perhaps TRBD1 (5 bases). The CDR3 has 15 residues. Germline V gene sequence: CDR1 SGDLS, CDR2 YYNGEE. The germline V and J ends were trimmed by 0 bases and 4 bases, with 12 bases remaining between them.

This clone was seen only a few times. The chain combines TRBV6-5 with TRBJ1-2; D ambiguous. The length of the CDR3 is 15 residues. V was shortened by 2 bases and J by 7 bases, with 17 bases between the two germline ends. Germline CDR1 reads MNHEY; CDR2 reads SVGAGI. The CDR3: CASSYEERTGRGYTF. In nucleotides, the CDR3 is TGTGCCAGCAGTTACGAAGAAAGGACTGGTCGTGGCTACACCTTC.

V gene TRBV5-1 combines with J gene TRBJ2-3; 7 bases line up with TRBD1. The CDR3 length is 14 residues. CDR1 is SGHRS, CDR2 YFSETQ, per germline. V was pared by 3 bases and J by 4 bases, with 5 bases of the junction left unmatched. The chain's CDR3 is CASSYGQVADTQYF. The CDR3 nucleotides read TGCGCCAGCAGCTACGGACAGGTCGCAGATACGCAGTATTTT.

The V call is TRBV2, the J call TRBJ2-7; perhaps TRBD1 as D (6 bases). This CDR3 has 13 amino acids. Germline CDR1 reads SNHLY; CDR2 reads FYNNEI. Trimming left V 8 bases short and J 4 bases short, with 15 bases between. In DNA form, the CDR3 reads TGTGCCAGCGCCAGGACAGAGCTATACGAGCAGTACTTC. Its protein product is CASARTELYEQYF.

This chain connects TRBV27 to TRBJ1-5; 7 bases map to TRBD1. Germline CDR1 MNHEY, CDR2 SMNVEV (reference sequence). Trimming cost V 6 bases and J 6 bases; bases outside gene matches: 2. The CDR3 is 12 residues long. CDR3 amino acids: CASRTGTQPQHF. In DNA, the CDR3 is TGTGCCAGCAGGACAGGGACTCAGCCCCAGCATTTT.

V is TRBV20-1 and J is TRBJ1-1; D unresolved. Germline CDR1 and CDR2: DFQATT and SNEGSKA (reference sequence). V lost 5 bases, J lost 6 bases, and 10 bases lay in between. The CDR3 consists of 11 residues. CDR3 sequence: CSAWLQPEAFF. In DNA, the CDR3 is TGCAGTGCTTGGCTACAGCCTGAAGCTTTCTTT.

This clone has just one count. This chain connects TRBV5-6 to TRBJ2-5; D perhaps matches TRBD2 (5 bases). Trimming stripped 2 bases from V and 1 base from J, with 6 bases between. The length of the CDR3 is 13 residues. The germline V gene encodes CDR1 SGHDT and CDR2 YYEEEE. The chain's CDR3 is CASSLAVQETQYF. The CDR3 region has the DNA TGTGCCAGCAGCTTAGCGGTCCAAGAGACCCAGTACTTC.

The genes are TRBV9 and TRBJ2-1; D gene ambiguous. In germline, CDR1 is SGDLS, CDR2 YYNGEE. This CDR3 is built from 13 residues. The V end was cut by 4 bases, the J end by 5 bases, with 10 bases between. The DNA of the CDR3 is TGTGCCAGCAGCCGCACCGGTCACAATGAGCAGTTCTTC. It translates to CASSRTGHNEQFF.

V is TRBV4-2 and J is TRBJ2-3; the D gene is possibly TRBD2 (6 bases). Trimming shortened V by 1 base and J by 2 bases, and 10 bases separated the two germline ends. Germline lookup yields CDR1 LGHNA and CDR2 YNFKEQ. CDR3 size: 15 residues. Here the CDR3 DNA reads TGTGCCAGCAGCCAAGCGGGAGCTGACACAGATACGCAGTATTTT. As protein: CASSQAGADTDTQYF.

This chain connects TRBV6-1 to TRBJ2-7; weak D call: TRBD1 (5 bases). Germline CDR1 MNHNS, CDR2 SASEGT. Trimming took off 1 base at V and 13 bases at J, with 14 bases between the two ends. The CDR3 consists of 12 residues. Here the CDR3 DNA reads TGTGCCAGCAGTGAAGGTGTGAGTTGGGGCTACTTC. Translation gives CASSEGVSWGYF.

As to this clone: Distinct nucleotide sequences in the sample also encode this CDR3. The chain uses TRBV6-1 and TRBJ1-2; the D gene is possibly TRBD1 (6 bases). The CDR3 is 13 residues long. Per germline, CDR1 MNHNS and CDR2 SASEGT. Trimming removed 4 bases at V and 2 bases at J, with 8 bases between. The CDR3 sequence: CASSVGQNYGYTF. For the CDR3, the DNA is TGTGCCAGCAGTGTGGGACAAAACTATGGCTACACCTTC.

V gene TRBV18 combines with J gene TRBJ2-7; D is possibly TRBD1 (7 bases). This CDR3 has 15 amino acids. Trimming shortened V by 6 bases and J by 1 base, and 16 bases separated the two germline ends. CDR1 and CDR2 from the germline V gene are KGHSH and LQKENI. CDR3 amino acids: CASSGGQSASYEQYF. The CDR3 DNA follows: TGTGCCAGCTCGGGGGGACAGAGTGCGTCCTACGAGCAGTACTTC.

This chain joins TRBV9 and TRBJ2-5, with TRBD1 matching over 8 bases. This CDR3 spans 15 amino acids. With V trimmed by 3 bases and J by 1 base, 5 bases remained unmatched. Germline V lookup: CDR1 SGDLS, CDR2 YYNGEE. CDR3 sequence reads: CASSGDRGGQETQYF. In nucleotides, the CDR3 is TGTGCCAGCAGCGGCGACAGGGGCGGCCAAGAGACCCAGTACTTC.

Comments on this clone: Other DNA sequences of this sample code for an identical CDR3. This chain links TRBV5-1 with TRBJ2-7, with 8 positions matching TRBD1. Per the germline V gene, CDR1 is SGHRS and CDR2 is YFSETQ. This CDR3 comprises 14 residues. V trimming: 4 bases; J trimming: 1 base; junction bases outside the gene matches: 4. This chain's CDR3 is CASSPGTGSYEQYF. The CDR3 nucleotides read TGCGCCAGCAGCCCCGGGACAGGTTCCTACGAGCAGTACTTC.

The chain has TRBV9 and TRBJ1-1, with D perhaps matching TRBD1 (6 bases). CDR1 and CDR2 from the germline V gene are SGDLS and YYNGEE. CDR3 length equals 13 residues. V dropped 4 bases and J dropped 1 base, with 8 bases sitting between them. The CDR3 DNA sequence: TGTGCCAGCAGCCTGACAGGGAACACTGAAGCTTTCTTT. Its translation: CASSLTGNTEAFF.

The gene calls are TRBV10-2 and TRBJ2-3; D is possibly TRBD2 (7 bases). The CDR3 is 13 amino acids. Germline CDR1 is WSHSY and CDR2 is SAAADI. The V and J ends lost 11 bases and 5 bases respectively, with 17 bases between them. CDR3 amino acids: CAGGGGPRDTQYF. In nucleotides, the CDR3 is TGCGCCGGAGGGGGGGGGCCGCGAGATACGCAGTATTTT.

The V gene is TRBV9, the J gene TRBJ2-4, with D perhaps matching TRBD1 (7 bases). Germline V gene data show CDR1 as SGDLS and CDR2 as YYNGEE. Trimming removed 3 bases at V and 7 bases at J, with 11 bases between. The CDR3 loop spans 13 amino acids. The CDR3 nucleotides are TGTGCCAGCAGCGAGGGGGCGGGGAACATTCAGTACTTC. Protein sequence: CASSEGAGNIQYF.

The chain recombines TRBV7-9 with TRBJ1-4, with D possibly being TRBD1 (5 bases). Germline-derived CDR1 and CDR2 are SEHNR and FQNEAQ (reference sequence). CDR3 size: 19 residues. The V end lost 2 bases, the J end lost 2 bases, and 21 bases lay between the germline ends. CDR3 sequence (DNA): TGTGCCAGCAGCTTACGACTAGGAGGGGCACGATTTACTAATGAAAAACTGTTTTTT. Encoded protein: CASSLRLGGARFTNEKLFF. Looking up the rest from reference TRBV7-9 and TRBJ1-4 gives the full variable domain: DTGVSQNPRHKITKRGQNVTFRCDPISEHNRLYWYRQTLGQGPEFLTYFQNEAQLEKSRLLSDRFSAERPKGSFSTLEIQRTEQGDSAMYLCASSLRLGGARFTNEKLFFGSGTQLSVL.

The V call is TRBV6-6, the J call TRBJ1-2; D gene unclear. With 5 bases removed from V and 1 base from J, the gap between germline ends came to 8 bases. CDR3 length: 13 residues. Germline CDR1 MNHNY, CDR2 SVGAGI (reference sequence). The CDR3 DNA sequence: TGTGCCAGCAGTGAGGAGATTAACTATGGCTACACCTTC. It translates to CASSEEINYGYTF.

The chain employs TRBV13 and TRBJ2-3, with D possibly matching TRBD2 (5 bases). V lost 5 bases to trimming and J lost 6 bases, with 12 bases between them. This CDR3 region has 13 residues. Germline V gene lookup returns CDR1 PRHDT and CDR2 FYEKMQ (reference sequence). CDR3 in amino acids: CASSARRGDTQYF. The CDR3 nucleotides read TGTGCCAGCAGCGCGAGACGAGGGGATACGCAGTATTTT. The variable domain in full, completed from reference TRBV13 and TRBJ2-3, reads AAGVIQSPRHLIKEKRETATLKCYPIPRHDTVYWYQQGPGQDPQFLISFYEKMQSDKGSIPDRFSAQQFSDYHSELNMSSLELGDSALYFCASSARRGDTQYFGPGTRLTVL.